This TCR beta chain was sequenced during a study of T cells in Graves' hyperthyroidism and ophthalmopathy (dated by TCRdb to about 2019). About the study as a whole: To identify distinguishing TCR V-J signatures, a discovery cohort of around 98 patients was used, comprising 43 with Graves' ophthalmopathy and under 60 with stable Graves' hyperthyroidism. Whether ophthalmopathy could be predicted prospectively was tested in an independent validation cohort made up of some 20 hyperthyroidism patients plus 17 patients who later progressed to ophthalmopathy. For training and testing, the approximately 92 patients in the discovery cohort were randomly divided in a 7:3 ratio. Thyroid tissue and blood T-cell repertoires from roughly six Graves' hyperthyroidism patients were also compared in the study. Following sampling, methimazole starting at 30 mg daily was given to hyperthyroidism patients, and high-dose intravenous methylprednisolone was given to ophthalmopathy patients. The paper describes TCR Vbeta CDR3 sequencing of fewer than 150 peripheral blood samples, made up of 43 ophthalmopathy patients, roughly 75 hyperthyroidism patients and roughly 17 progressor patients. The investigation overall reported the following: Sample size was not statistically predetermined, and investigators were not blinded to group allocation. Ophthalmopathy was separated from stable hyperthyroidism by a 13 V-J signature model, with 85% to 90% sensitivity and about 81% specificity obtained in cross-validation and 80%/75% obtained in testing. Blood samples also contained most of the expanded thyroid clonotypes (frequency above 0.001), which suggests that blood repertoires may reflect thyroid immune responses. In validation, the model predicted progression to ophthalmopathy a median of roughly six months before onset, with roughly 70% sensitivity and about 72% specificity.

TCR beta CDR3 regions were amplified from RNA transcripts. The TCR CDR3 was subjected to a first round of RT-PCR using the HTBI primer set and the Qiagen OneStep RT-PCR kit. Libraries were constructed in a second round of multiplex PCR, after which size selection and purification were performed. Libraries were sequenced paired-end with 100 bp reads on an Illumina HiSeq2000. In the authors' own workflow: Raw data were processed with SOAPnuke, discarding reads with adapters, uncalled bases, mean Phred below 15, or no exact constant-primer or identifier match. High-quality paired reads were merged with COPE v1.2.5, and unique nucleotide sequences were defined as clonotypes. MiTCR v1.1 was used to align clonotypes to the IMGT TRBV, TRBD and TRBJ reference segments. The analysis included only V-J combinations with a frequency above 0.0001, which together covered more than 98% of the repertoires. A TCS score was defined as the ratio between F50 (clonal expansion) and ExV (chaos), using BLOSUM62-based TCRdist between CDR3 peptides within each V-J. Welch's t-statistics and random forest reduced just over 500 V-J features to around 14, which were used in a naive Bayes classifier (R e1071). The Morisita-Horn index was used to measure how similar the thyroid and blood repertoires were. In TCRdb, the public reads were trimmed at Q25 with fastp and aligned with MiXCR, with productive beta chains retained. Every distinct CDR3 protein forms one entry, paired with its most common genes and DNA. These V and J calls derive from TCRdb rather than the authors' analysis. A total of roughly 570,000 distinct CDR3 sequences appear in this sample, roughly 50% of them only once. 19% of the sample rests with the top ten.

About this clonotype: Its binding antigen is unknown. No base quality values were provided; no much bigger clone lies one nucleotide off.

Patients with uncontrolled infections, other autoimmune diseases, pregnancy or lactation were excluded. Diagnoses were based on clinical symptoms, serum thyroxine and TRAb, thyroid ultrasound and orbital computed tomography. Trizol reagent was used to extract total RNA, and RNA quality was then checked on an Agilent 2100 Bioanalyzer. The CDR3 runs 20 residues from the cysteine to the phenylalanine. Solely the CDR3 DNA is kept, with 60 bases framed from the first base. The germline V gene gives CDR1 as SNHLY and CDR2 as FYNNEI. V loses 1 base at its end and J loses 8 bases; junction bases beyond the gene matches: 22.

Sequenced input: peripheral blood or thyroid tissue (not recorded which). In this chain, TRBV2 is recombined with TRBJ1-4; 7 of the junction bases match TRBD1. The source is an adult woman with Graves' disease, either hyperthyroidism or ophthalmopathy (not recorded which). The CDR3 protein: CASSEGETLAGGGTGEKLFF. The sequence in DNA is TGTGCCAGCAGTGAAGGGGAGACTCTAGCGGGAGGGGGCACCGGGGAAAAACTGTTTTTT.